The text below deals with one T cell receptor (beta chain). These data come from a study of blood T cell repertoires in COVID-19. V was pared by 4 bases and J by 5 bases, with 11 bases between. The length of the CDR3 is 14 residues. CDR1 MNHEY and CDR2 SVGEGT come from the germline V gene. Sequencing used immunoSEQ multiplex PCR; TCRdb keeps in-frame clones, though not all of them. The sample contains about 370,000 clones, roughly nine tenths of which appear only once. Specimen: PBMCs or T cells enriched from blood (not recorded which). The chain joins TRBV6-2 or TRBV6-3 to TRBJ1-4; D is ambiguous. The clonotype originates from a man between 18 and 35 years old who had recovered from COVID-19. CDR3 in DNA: TGTGCCAGCAGTTCGACCGGGATCAATGAAAAACTGTTTTTT. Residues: CASSSTGINEKLFF.